This T cell receptor (beta chain) was obtained from a study of blood T cell repertoires in COVID-19. As for the study in general: Some COVID-19 samples were acute and others convalescent; all came from the United States, Italy and Spain. Sources were T cells, B-cell-depleted T cells, or PBMCs; the material itself was cDNA or gDNA.

TCRdb's table, derived via immunoSEQ multiplex PCR, lists solely in-frame clones and lacks some. This sample has 55,000 to 75,000 clones; over 70% occur once, and the top ten carry about a third. There are 15 residues in the CDR3. V shed 7 bases, J shed 4 bases, and the junction held 11 bases outside the gene matches. The germline CDR1 and CDR2 sequences are MNHEY and SVGAGI. This TCR was sampled from an older woman with acute or convalescent COVID-19. What was sequenced was peripheral blood. The chain carries TRBV6-5 and TRBJ1-2; 8 bases map to TRBD1. The CDR3 region is CASILTPGTGYGYTF. The CDR3 DNA follows: TGTGCCAGCATTTTAACTCCCGGGACAGGCTATGGCTACACCTTC.